A single TCR beta chain is shown here with its context. This record comes from a study of blood T cell repertoires in COVID-19. Study information: Whether acute or convalescent, the COVID-19 samples came from the United States, Italy and Spain. T cells, B-cell-depleted T cells, or PBMCs supplied cDNA or gDNA.

The CDR3 spans 12 residues. Trimming removed 0 bases at V and 7 bases at J, with 6 bases between. CDR1 and CDR2 (germline): LGHDT, YNNKEL (reference sequence). The assay was immunoSEQ multiplex PCR, and TCRdb's table has in-frame clones only and misses some. The repertoire holds about 160,000 clones, with 87% as singletons. This TCR derives from an older woman who had recovered from COVID-19. The sequenced sample consisted of peripheral blood. J is TRBJ2-5 and V is TRBV3-1 (or the pseudogene TRBV3-2); possibly TRBD2 for D (5 bases). CDR3 region: CASSQDEGTQYF. Here the CDR3 DNA reads TGTGCCAGCAGCCAAGATGAGGGGACCCAGTACTTC.